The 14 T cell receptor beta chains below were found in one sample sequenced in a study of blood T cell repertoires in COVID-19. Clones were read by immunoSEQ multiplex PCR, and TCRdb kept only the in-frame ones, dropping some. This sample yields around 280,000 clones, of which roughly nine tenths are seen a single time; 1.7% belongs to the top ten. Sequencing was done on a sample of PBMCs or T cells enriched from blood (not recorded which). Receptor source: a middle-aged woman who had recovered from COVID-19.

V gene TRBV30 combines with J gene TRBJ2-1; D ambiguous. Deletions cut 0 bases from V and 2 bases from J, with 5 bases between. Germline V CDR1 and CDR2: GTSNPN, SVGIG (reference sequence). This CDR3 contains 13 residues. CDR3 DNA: TGTGCCTGGAGTGTACTACCCTACAATGAGCAGTTCTTC. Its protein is CAWSVLPYNEQFF.

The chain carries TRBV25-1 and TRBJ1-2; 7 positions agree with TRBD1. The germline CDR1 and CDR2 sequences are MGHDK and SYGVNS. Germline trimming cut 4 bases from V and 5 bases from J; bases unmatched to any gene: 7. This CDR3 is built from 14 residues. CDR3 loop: CASSAAGGPYGYTF. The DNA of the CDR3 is TGTGCCAGCAGTGCGGCAGGGGGGCCTTATGGCTACACCTTC.

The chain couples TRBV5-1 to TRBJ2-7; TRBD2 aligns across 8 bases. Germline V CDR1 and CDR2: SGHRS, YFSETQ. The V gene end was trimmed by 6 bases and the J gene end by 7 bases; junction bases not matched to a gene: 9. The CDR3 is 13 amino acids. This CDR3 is CASTSSPGGEQYF. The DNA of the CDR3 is TGCGCCAGCACCTCGTCCCCGGGGGGGGAGCAGTACTTC.

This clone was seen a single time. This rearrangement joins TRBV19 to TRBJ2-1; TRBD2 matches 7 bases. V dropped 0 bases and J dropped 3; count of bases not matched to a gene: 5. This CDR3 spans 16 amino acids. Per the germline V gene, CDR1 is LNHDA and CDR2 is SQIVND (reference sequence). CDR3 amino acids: CASSIDGLADYNEQFF. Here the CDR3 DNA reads TGTGCCAGTAGTATAGATGGCCTAGCGGACTACAATGAGCAGTTCTTC.

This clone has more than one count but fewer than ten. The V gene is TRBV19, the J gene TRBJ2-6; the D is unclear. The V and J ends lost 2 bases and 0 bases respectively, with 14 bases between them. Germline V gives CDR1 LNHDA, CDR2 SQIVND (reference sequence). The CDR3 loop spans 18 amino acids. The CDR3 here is CASSISTIHSSGANVLTF. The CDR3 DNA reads TGTGCCAGTAGTATATCCACAATTCATTCCTCTGGGGCCAACGTCCTGACTTTC.

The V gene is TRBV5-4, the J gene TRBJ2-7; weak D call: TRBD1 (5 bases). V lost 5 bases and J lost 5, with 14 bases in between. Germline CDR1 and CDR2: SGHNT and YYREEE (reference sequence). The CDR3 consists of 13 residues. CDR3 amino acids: CASSFLGVDEQYF. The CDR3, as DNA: TGTGCCAGCAGTTTTTTAGGGGTGGACGAGCAGTACTTC.

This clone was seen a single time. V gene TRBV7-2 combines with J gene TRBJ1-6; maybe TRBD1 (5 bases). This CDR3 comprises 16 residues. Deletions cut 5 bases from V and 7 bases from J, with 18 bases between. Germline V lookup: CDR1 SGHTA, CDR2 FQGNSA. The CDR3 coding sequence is TGTGCCAGCAGCGCCGGGGGGGGAACTCGGAATTCACCCCTCCACTTT. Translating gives CASSAGGGTRNSPLHF.

The DNA for the CDR3 is TGCGCCAGCAGACCCCGGGGGAGGGGCTACACCTTC. Translated, it gives CASRPRGRGYTF. The chain uses TRBV10-2 and TRBJ1-2, with a tentative D call TRBD1 (5 bases). Germline CDR1 is WSHSY and CDR2 is SAAADI. This CDR3 spans 12 amino acids. The V end lost 6 bases, the J end lost 8 bases, and 13 bases lay between the germline ends.

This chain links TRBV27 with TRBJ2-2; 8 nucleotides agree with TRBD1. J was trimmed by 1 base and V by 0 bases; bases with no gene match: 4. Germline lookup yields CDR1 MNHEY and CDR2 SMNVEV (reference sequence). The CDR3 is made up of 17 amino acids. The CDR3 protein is CASSLSVGTGNTGELFF. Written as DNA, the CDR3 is TGTGCCAGCAGTTTATCGGTGGGGACAGGGAACACCGGGGAGCTGTTTTTT.

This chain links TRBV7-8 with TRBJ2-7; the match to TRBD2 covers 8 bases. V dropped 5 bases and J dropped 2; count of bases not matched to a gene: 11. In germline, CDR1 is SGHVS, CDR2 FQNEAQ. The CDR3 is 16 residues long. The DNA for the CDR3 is TGTGCCAGCAGCCATTTTTTAGCGGGAAAAACCTACGAGCAGTACTTC. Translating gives CASSHFLAGKTYEQYF.

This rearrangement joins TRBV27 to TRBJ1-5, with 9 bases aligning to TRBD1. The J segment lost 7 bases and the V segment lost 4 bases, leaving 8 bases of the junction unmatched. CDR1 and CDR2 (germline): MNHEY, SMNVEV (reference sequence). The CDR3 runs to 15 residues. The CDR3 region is CASSYPGQGRQPQHF. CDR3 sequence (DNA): TGTGCCAGCAGTTATCCGGGACAGGGTAGGCAGCCCCAGCATTTT.

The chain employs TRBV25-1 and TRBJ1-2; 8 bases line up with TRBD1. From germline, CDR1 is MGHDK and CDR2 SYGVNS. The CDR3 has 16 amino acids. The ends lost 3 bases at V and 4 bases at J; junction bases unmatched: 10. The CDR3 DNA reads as TGTGCCAGCAGTGACCAAGGGACAGGAGGGGCCTATGGCTACACCTTC. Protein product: CASSDQGTGGAYGYTF.

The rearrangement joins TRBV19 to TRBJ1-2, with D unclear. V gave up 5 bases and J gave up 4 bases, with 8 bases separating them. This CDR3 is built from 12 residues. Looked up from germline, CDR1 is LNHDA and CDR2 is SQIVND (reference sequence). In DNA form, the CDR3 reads TGTGCCAGTAGTTGGCTAGGCTATGGCTACACCTTC. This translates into CASSWLGYGYTF.

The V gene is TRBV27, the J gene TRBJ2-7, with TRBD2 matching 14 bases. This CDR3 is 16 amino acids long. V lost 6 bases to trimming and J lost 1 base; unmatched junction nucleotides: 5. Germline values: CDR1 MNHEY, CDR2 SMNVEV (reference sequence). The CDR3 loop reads CASRGTSGSASYEQYF. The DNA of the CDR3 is TGTGCCAGCAGGGGGACTAGCGGGAGCGCGTCCTACGAGCAGTACTTC.